This TCR beta chain was identified during a study of blood T cell repertoires in COVID-19. Study-wide context: Italy, Spain and the United States were the sources of the convalescent and acute COVID-19 samples.

Per the authors' pipeline: The authors estimated nucleated cell counts from reference gene primer amplification. Repertoires were generated with immunoSEQ multiplex PCR, while TCRdb's copy carries only in-frame clones and drops some. V and J calls and clone size are given by that table; D and trimming were obtained from the DNA. Of 300,000 or so clones in the sample, 90% were seen once. One Seattle source followed patients from active infection through their disease course. This clone was counted between two and nine times. The CDR3 extends over 15 amino acids. The germline V gene encodes CDR1 MDHEN and CDR2 SYDVKM. The junction had 11 bases not matched to a gene; V was cut back by 8 bases and J by 6 bases.

The sequence was collected from a woman under 40 with COVID-19, enrolled during active disease. This chain uses TRBV28 with TRBJ1-4, with TRBD1 matching over 8 bases. Sequencing was carried out using peripheral blood. CDR3: CASQTGGGTYEKLFF. The CDR3, as DNA: TGTGCCAGCCAAACAGGGGGGGGCACTTATGAAAAACTGTTTTTT.